This T cell receptor (beta chain) was documented in a study of cytomegalovirus exposure and HLA in healthy donors. The germline CDR1 and CDR2 sequences are MNHNY and SVGAGI (reference sequence). The length of the CDR3 is 16 residues. Trimming shortened V by 0 bases and J by 2 bases, and 14 bases separated the two germline ends. Study outcomes and limitations: Researchers had no immune exposure information except CMV serostatus available. In a later analysis, a missense DCLRE1C variant was linked to TCR beta V- and J-gene trimming.

PCR primers comprised 60 Vbeta and 13 Jbeta primers. The table came from immunoSEQ multiplex PCR; TCRdb's copy has only in-frame clones and leaves some out. There are around 110,000 clones in the sample; 82% occur only once, and less than 3.5% lies in the top ten. As regards this clone: Its specificity is unknown.

The donors gave bone marrow, and they were healthy. Unrecorded immune exposures were likely, despite nominal health at sampling. This clonotype was obtained from a man aged 25-45 years in good health and CMV-seropositive. V gene TRBV6-6 combines with J gene TRBJ2-7; D might be TRBD2 (6 bases). Sequenced sample: PBMCs. In DNA form, the CDR3 reads TGTGCCAGCAGTTACTCTCAGTGGGCGGGGACCTACGAGCAGTACTTC. Translated: CASSYSQWAGTYEQYF.